The rows below give T cell receptor beta chains drawn from one sample of a study of blood T cell repertoires in COVID-19. Measured with immunoSEQ multiplex PCR; TCRdb has only the in-frame clones, and not every one. The table has around 230,000 clones, about nine tenths seen once. Sequencing was carried out using PBMCs or T cells enriched from blood (not recorded which). The receptors shown here come from a woman in her twenties or thirties with acute COVID-19. The CDR3 runs from the conserved cysteine through the conserved F or W. The D gene is left open where the match is weak. Expanded clones are given a class, and other clones once, few, many or no size at all.

j_call d_call clone_size v_call cdr3_nt cdr3_aa
TRBJ1-2 . many TRBV5-6 TGTGCCAGCAGCTCGGTTCGGGAGATTAACTATGGCTACACCTTC CASSSVREINYGYTF
TRBJ2-7 TRBD2 . TRBV2 TGTGCCAGCAGTGGACCTCTAGCGGGGTATGAGCAGTACTTC CASSGPLAGYEQYF
TRBJ1-1 . few TRBV30 TGTGCCTGGAGACAGGGAGTGAACACTGAAGCTTTCTTT CAWRQGVNTEAFF
TRBJ2-3 . . TRBV7-2 TGTGCCAGCAGCTTACTCCACAGACGCACAGATACGCAGTATTTT CASSLLHRRTDTQYF
TRBJ2-7 . once TRBV30 TGTGCCTTTCAGGTTCTCTCCTACGAGCAGTACTTC CAFQVLSYEQYF
TRBJ1-5 . . TRBV5-8 TGTGCCAGCAGCGGTGAGAGGGCCCGCAATCAGCCCCAGCATTTT CASSGERARNQPQHF
TRBJ2-1 TRBD2 . TRBV19 TGTGCCAGTAGTGCACTAGCGGGAGCTTACAATGAGCAGTTCTTC CASSALAGAYNEQFF
TRBJ1-1 . once TRBV30 TGTGCCTGGAGTGTTAGAGAACGCCTGAACACTGAAGCTTTCTTT CAWSVRERLNTEAFF
TRBJ2-7 TRBD2 . TRBV27 TGTGCCAGCAGTTACGGCGGGGGTAGCTCCTACGAGCAGTACTTC CASSYGGGSSYEQYF
TRBJ1-1 . . TRBV19 TGTGCCAGTGGATTAGGGGTGAACACTGAAGCTTTCTTT CASGLGVNTEAFF
TRBJ2-7 TRBD1 . TRBV7-6 TGTGCCAGCAGCTATGACAGGGGAAGGTCCTACGAGCAGTACTTC CASSYDRGRSYEQYF
TRBJ2-7 TRBD1 few TRBV19 TGTGCCAGTAGTACCGTGGGACAGATCAGTTACGAGCAGTACTTC CASSTVGQISYEQYF
TRBJ1-6 . . TRBV7-2 TGTGCCAGCAGCGGACGACCGGGGAGCTCCTATAATTCACCCCTCCACTTT CASSGRPGSSYNSPLHF
TRBJ2-7 TRBD2 . TRBV5-5 TGTGCCAGCAGCTATCCTCGAGCGGGAGCCTACGAGCAGTACTTC CASSYPRAGAYEQYF
TRBJ2-7 . . TRBV27 TGTGCCAGCCAAGATACTCTCACTTACGAGCAGTACTTC CASQDTLTYEQYF
TRBJ1-1 . . TRBV10-1 TGCGCCAGCAGTCCAGTCGCAGGGGTGGCTGAAGCTTTCTTT CASSPVAGVAEAFF
TRBJ2-1 TRBD1 . TRBV28 TGTGCCAGTAAGACAGGGAGCTACAATGAGCAGTTCTTC CASKTGSYNEQFF
TRBJ1-6 . once TRBV7-9 TGTGCCAGCAGCCCTTCCCTCTATAATTCACCCCTCCACTTT CASSPSLYNSPLHF
TRBJ2-3 TRBD1 . TRBV7-2 TGTGCCAGCAGCTTAGGGGACAGGGGAGATACGCAGTATTTT CASSLGDRGDTQYF
TRBJ1-2 . many TRBV3-1/TRBV3-2 TGTGCCAGCAGCCAAGAGGGGGGGTTTGGCTACACCTTC CASSQEGGFGYTF
TRBJ2-3 . . TRBV7-6 TGTGCCAGCAGCTTAGAGCAGGGTGGCCTCACAGATACGCAGTATTTT CASSLEQGGLTDTQYF
TRBJ1-1 . . TRBV10-2 TGCGCCAGCAGGGACAGCGGGAACACTGAAGCTTTCTTT CASRDSGNTEAFF
TRBJ1-5 . . TRBV18 TGTGCCAGCTCACCAGGAAGCGAGTACAATCAGCCCCAGCATTTT CASSPGSEYNQPQHF
TRBJ2-1 TRBD2 once TRBV15 TGTGCCACCAGCAGAAATTCTCTAGCGGGGGGGCTAGAGCAGTTCTTC CATSRNSLAGGLEQFF
TRBJ2-7 TRBD2 . TRBV5-6 TGTGCCAGCAGAGCGGGATCCGACGGGCAGTACTTC CASRAGSDGQYF
TRBJ2-7 TRBD1 . TRBV9 TGTGCCAGCAGCCAGAAGACAGGGACCTACGAGCAGTACTTC CASSQKTGTYEQYF
TRBJ1-1 TRBD1 . TRBV9 TGTGCCAGCAGCGCAGAGGGGGCGCCGATGAACACTGAAGCTTTCTTT CASSAEGAPMNTEAFF